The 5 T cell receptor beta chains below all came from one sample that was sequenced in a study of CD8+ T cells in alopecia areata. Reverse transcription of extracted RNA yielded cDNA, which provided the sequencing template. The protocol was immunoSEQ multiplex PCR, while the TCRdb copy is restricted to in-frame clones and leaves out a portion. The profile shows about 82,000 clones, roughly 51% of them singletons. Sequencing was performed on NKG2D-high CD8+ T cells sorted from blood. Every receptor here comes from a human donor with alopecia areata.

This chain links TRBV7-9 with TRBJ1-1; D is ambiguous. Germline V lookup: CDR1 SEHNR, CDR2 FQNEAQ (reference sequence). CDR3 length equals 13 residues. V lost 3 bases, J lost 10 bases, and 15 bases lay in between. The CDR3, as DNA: TGTGCCAGCAGCTTCGGGCTGAACGGCAGAGCTTTCTTT. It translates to CASSFGLNGRAFF.

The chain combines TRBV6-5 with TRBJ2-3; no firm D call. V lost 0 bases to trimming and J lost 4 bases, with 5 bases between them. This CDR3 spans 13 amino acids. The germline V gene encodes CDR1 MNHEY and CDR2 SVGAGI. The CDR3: CASSYSFSDTQYF. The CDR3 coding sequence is TGTGCCAGCAGTTACTCATTTTCAGATACGCAGTATTTT.

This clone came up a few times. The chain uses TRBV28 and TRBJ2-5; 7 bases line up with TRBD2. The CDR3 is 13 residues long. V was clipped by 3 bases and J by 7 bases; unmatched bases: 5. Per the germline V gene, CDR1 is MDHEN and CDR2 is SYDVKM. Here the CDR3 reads CASSFPGEGTQYF. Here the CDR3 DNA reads TGTGCCAGCAGTTTCCCCGGGGAGGGGACCCAGTACTTC.

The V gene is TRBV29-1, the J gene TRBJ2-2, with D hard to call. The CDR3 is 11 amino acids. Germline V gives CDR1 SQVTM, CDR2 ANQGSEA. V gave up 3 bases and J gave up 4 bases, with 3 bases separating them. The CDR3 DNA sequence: TGCAGCGTTGATAGCACCGGGGAGCTGTTTTTT. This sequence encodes CSVDSTGELFF.

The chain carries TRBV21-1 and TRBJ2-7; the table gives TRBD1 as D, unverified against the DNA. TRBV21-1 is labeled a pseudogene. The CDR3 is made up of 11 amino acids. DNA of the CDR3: TGTGCCAGGGAGACAGGGGACGAGCAGTACTTC. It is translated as CARETGDEQYF.